A single sample gave rise to the 22 T cell receptor beta chains below, sequenced in a study of tumor-infiltrating lymphocytes in primary liver carcinoma. Reverse transcription of roughly 480 ng total RNA with a constant-region primer produced TCR beta cDNA. Modified slightly, ARM-PCR produced TCR beta libraries over three nested multiplex PCR rounds. The first two PCR rounds used TRBV1-TRBV30 forward primers with a C-beta reverse primer, around 10 cycles each. TCRdb called the multiplex PCR reads again in MiXCR, with one record for every CDR3 protein. The sample includes about 97,000 distinct CDR3 sequences, around 73% of them seen just once. The tissue used was unsorted bulk material of roughly 17-34 mg. RNA and DNA were co-extracted from it with the AllPrep DNA/RNA mini kit. Sequencing used liver tumor tissue from sampling region 2. Subset here: tumor region T2, inferior pole. These receptors came from a woman aged 55-70 years with primary liver carcinoma and hepatitis B virus infection.

This clonotype is categorized as medium-sized. For the CDR3, the DNA is TGTGCCAGCAGTTACTCGTGGGACGGTCCTGAAGCTTTCTTT. This encodes CASSYSWDGPEAFF. This chain uses TRBV6-5 with TRBJ1-1, with a tentative D call TRBD1 (5 bases). Germline values: CDR1 MNHEY, CDR2 SVGAGI. This CDR3 is 14 amino acids long. With 0 bases removed from V and 6 bases from J, the gap between germline ends came to 11 bases.

About this clonotype itself: The CDR3 does not close with the conserved phenylalanine or tryptophan, likely indicating a read error. The rearrangement joins TRBV11-2 to TRBJ2-2; D may correspond to TRBD1 or TRBD2 (5 bases each). Per the germline V gene, CDR1 is SGHAT and CDR2 is FQNNGV. The CDR3 runs 13 residues. DNA of the CDR3: TGTGCCAGCAGCTTAGATAGGACTGGGGCGCTGTTTCCT. This translates into CASSLDRTGALFP.

As to this clonotype: At one end, the junction sequence differs from germline, possibly due to a read error. The chain carries TRBV6-1 and TRBJ2-2; tentatively, D is TRBD2 (5 bases). The germline gives CDR1 MNHNS, CDR2 SASEGT. The CDR3 is 17 amino acids. The CDR3 sequence is CASSELTRIANTWELFF. The CDR3 nucleotides are TGTGCCAGCAGTGAGTTGACTCGTATAGCGAACACCTGGGAGCTGTTTTTT.

To note about this clonotype: Lacking the conserved final phenylalanine or tryptophan, this CDR3 likely reflects a read error. This chain connects TRBV18 to TRBJ1-1; 10 nucleotides agree with TRBD1. Germline V CDR1 and CDR2: KGHSH, LQKENI. The junction had 8 bases not matched to a gene; V was cut back by 6 bases and J by 1 base. The CDR3 runs 16 residues. CDR3 nucleotide sequence: TGTGCCAGCTCTACGACAGGGGGCATGTCGAACACTGAAGCTTTCCTT. Encoded protein: CASSTTGGMSNTEAFL.

Notes on this clonotype: The CDR3 end shows no conserved phenylalanine or tryptophan, and so a read error is likely. The V and J genes are TRBV11-2 and TRBJ1-2, with TRBD1 as a possible D gene (5 bases). CDR3 length: 15 amino acids. Germline V gene sequence: CDR1 SGHAT, CDR2 FQNNGV. The CDR3 loop reads CANSLTMQGDGGYTL. DNA for the CDR3: TGTGCCAACAGCTTAACAATGCAGGGAGATGGTGGCTACACCCTC.

Concerning this clonotype itself: The conserved closing phenylalanine or tryptophan is absent in this CDR3, likely reflecting a read error. The limits of the CDR3 on the DNA are not certain, so only TCRdb's listed CDR3 is given. The V gene is TRBV10-3, the J gene TRBJ1-5. Germline-derived CDR1 and CDR2 are ENHRY and SYGVKD. Inclusive of both ends, the CDR3 amounts to 12 amino acids. CDR3: CAISETNQPQHI.

With respect to this clonotype: At one of its ends the junction is not consistent with the germline gene, which may arise from a read error. The genes are TRBV28 and TRBJ2-2; D tentatively fits TRBD1 or TRBD2 (5 bases each). This CDR3 is built from 15 residues. CDR1 is MDHEN and CDR2 is SYDVKM in the germline V gene. CDR3 amino acids: CVSSREQANTGELFF. In nucleotides, the CDR3 is TGTGTCAGCAGCCGGGAACAGGCGAACACCGGGGAGCTGTTTTTT. Supplemented by reference TRBV28 and TRBJ2-2, the full variable domain reads DVKVTQSSRYLVKRTGEKVFLECVQDMDHENMFWYRQDPGLGLRLIYFSYDVKMKEKGDIPEGYSVSREKKERFSLILESASTNQTSMYLCVSSREQANTGELFFGEGSRLTVL.

J is TRBJ2-5 and V is TRBV5-1; no clear D. Germline assignment: CDR1 SGHRS and CDR2 YFSETQ. The CDR3 is 12 residues long. Trimming removed 1 base from V and 5 bases from J, with 6 bases in between. CDR3 nucleotide sequence: TGCGCCAGCAGCTTGTTAGAGGAGACCCAGTACTTC. Protein product: CASSLLEETQYF.

This clonotype occurred a few times. The chain uses TRBV9 and TRBJ2-1; possible D gene TRBD2, 5 bases. This CDR3 spans 15 amino acids. Germline CDR1 SGDLS, CDR2 YYNGEE. The V end was cut by 0 bases, the J end by 4 bases, with 11 bases between. The chain's CDR3 is CASSVDGVSYNEQFF. The CDR3 DNA follows: TGTGCCAGCAGCGTAGACGGGGTCTCGTACAATGAGCAGTTCTTC.

There are many counts of this clonotype. J is TRBJ1-1 and V is TRBV12-3 or TRBV12-4; maybe TRBD1 (6 bases). V was trimmed by 6 bases and J by 1 base, leaving 9 bases between them. There are 13 residues in the CDR3. CDR3 nucleotide sequence: TGTGCCAGCAGAAGGACAGAGAACACTGAAGCTTTCTTT. Amino acids: CASRRTENTEAFF.

Sample share makes this clonotype medium-sized. The rearrangement joins TRBV11-2 to TRBJ2-1, with 13 bases aligning to TRBD2. The CDR3 loop spans 16 amino acids. The germline V gene encodes CDR1 SGHAT and CDR2 FQNNGV. V lost 5 bases and J lost 5; bases outside the gene matches: 6. In DNA, the CDR3 is TGTGCCAGCAGCCTACCGACTAGCGGGAGGAACAATGAGCAGTTCTTC. This translates into CASSLPTSGRNNEQFF.

Regarding this clonotype: A junction end diverges from the germline sequence, so it may reflect a read error. This rearrangement joins TRBV6-2 or TRBV6-3 to TRBJ2-5, with 8 positions matching TRBD2. Germline V lookup: CDR1 MNHEY, CDR2 SVGEGT. The CDR3 contains 13 residues. In DNA, the CDR3 is TGTGTCAGCAGTAAGCGGGAGTGGAAGACCCAGTACTTC. Translating it yields CVSSKREWKTQYF.

This clonotype was picked up one time. A read error may produce the germline difference seen at one junction end. This chain joins TRBV11-1 and TRBJ2-2, with D perhaps matching TRBD2 (5 bases). The CDR3 sequence is 14 residues long. Germline CDR1 SGHAT, CDR2 FQDESV (reference sequence). The CDR3 nucleotides read TGTGCCAGCAGACCAAGCCTTGACACCTGGGAGCTGGTTTTT. It is translated as CASRPSLDTWELVF.

Notes on this clonotype: One end of the junction is discordant with germline, which a read error may explain. The V and J genes are TRBV11-2 and TRBJ2-1; 11 bases are a match to TRBD1. Per the germline V gene, CDR1 is SGHAT and CDR2 is FQNNGV. There are 17 residues in the CDR3. This CDR3 reads CASTRHGGGQGGNGQFF. DNA for the CDR3: TGTGCCAGCACCCGACACGGTGGGGGACAGGGGGGGAATGGGCAGTTCTTC.

This chain uses TRBV4-1 with TRBJ2-1; D is undetermined. The CDR3 has 13 residues. The ends were cut back, 5 bases at V and 4 bases at J, with 9 bases in the middle. Germline lookup yields CDR1 MGHRA and CDR2 YSYEKL. The CDR3 DNA reads as TGCGCCAGCAGCTGTGACGATTACAATGAGCAGTTCTTC. Protein product: CASSCDDYNEQFF.

Details on this clonotype: The CDR3 does not close with the conserved phenylalanine or tryptophan, likely indicating a read error. The limits of the CDR3 on the DNA are not certain, so only TCRdb's listed CDR3 is given. The chain combines TRBV6-5 with TRBJ1-1. The CDR3 is 13 amino acids in total, end residues counted. The germline V gene encodes CDR1 MNHEY and CDR2 SVGAGI. The CDR3 loop reads CASTPPELTMSFL.

CDR3 residues: CARSTTQAGGTDTQYF. The CDR3 DNA follows: TGTGCCAGAAGCACCACTCAGGCCGGAGGCACAGATACGCAGTATTTT. This chain links TRBV11-3 with TRBJ2-3; D unresolved. CDR1 is SGHNT, CDR2 YENEEA, per germline. The CDR3 consists of 16 residues. V gave up 9 bases and J gave up 1 base, with 20 bases separating them.

Points on this clonotype: One junction end does not reproduce the germline sequence, and a read error may be involved. The rearrangement joins TRBV11-3 to TRBJ2-1, with D possibly TRBD2 on 5 matching bases. Germline V gene data show CDR1 as SGHNT and CDR2 as YENEEA. The CDR3 has 17 amino acids. The CDR3 sequence: CASRLGFGGLSYNEQFF. CDR3 in DNA: TGTGCCAGCAGATTAGGGTTCGGCGGGCTTTCCTATAATGAGCAGTTCTTT.

As for this clonotype: A clone one base away is much larger, so this may be a read error. CDR3 nucleotides: TGCGCCAGCAGCCCCGCCCCCCCGAACACCGGGGGGCTGTTTTTT. Its translation: CASSPAPPNTGGLFF. The rearrangement uses TRBV5-1 and TRBJ2-2; a weak D match, TRBD2 (6 bases). This CDR3 is 15 amino acids long. Germline CDR1 reads SGHRS; CDR2 reads YFSETQ.

About this clonotype: Its ends do not fully match the called genes, so a read error is possible. This sequence joins TRBV11-2 and TRBJ2-4; D may be TRBD2 (5 bases). Germline CDR1 is SGHAT and CDR2 is FQNNGV. This CDR3 comprises 17 residues. CDR3: CASSLSTEDLSKNIQYF. The CDR3 DNA is TGTGCAAGCAGCTTATCTACCGAGGACTTATCCAAAAACATTCAGTACTTC.

This clonotype was found a few times. The rearrangement joins TRBV19 to TRBJ1-5; D uncertain. The germline V gene has CDR1 LNHDA and CDR2 SQIVND (reference sequence). The V end lost 3 bases, the J end lost 0 bases, and 12 bases lay between the germline ends. The CDR3 totals 16 residues. CDR3 sequence: CASSMGDTFSNQPQHF. The CDR3 DNA is TGTGCCAGTAGTATGGGAGACACCTTTAGCAATCAGCCCCAGCATTTT.

The chain combines TRBV5-1 with TRBJ2-5; no clear D gene. Trimming stripped 10 bases from V and 5 bases from J, with 12 bases between. The germline gives CDR1 SGHRS, CDR2 YFSETQ. CDR3 size: 11 residues. The DNA of the CDR3 is TGCGCCTGCGGCTTGGGTGAGACCCAGTACTTC. Translation gives CACGLGETQYF.